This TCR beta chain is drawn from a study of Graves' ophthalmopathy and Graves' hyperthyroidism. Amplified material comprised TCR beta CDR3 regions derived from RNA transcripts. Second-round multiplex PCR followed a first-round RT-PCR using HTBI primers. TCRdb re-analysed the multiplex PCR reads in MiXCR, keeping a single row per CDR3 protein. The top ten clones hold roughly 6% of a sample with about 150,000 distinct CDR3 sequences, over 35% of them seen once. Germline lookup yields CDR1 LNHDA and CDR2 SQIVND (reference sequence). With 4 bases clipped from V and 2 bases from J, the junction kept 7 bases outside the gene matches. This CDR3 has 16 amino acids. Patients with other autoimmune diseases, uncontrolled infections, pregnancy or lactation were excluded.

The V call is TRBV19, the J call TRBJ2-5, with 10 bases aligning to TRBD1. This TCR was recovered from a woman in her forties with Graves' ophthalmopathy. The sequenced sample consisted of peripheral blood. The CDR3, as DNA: TGTGCCAGTAGTACCGCCGGGACAGGGGTGCAAGAGACCCAGTACTTC. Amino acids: CASSTAGTGVQETQYF.